The 24 T cell receptor beta chains presented below share a single source sample, sequenced in a study of brain T cells in children with intractable seizures. Time point given: blood from clinic visit 5 months post-surgery; TSC patient then seizure free. TCRdb's table, derived via immunoSEQ multiplex PCR, lists solely in-frame clones and lacks some. The sample shows 300,000 to 400,000 clones, nearly 95% of them seen only once. Here the sequenced sample was peripheral blood, taken approximately 5 months after surgery. These receptor sequences come from a boy younger than two with tuberous sclerosis and intractable seizures.

Here the CDR3 DNA reads TGTGCCAGCAGCCCCACGGGTGGCGGGGTTAGCTCCTACGAGCAGTACTTC. Translating it yields CASSPTGGGVSSYEQYF. This chain uses TRBV6-2 or TRBV6-3 with TRBJ2-7, with D perhaps TRBD2 (6 bases). Germline V gives CDR1 MNHEY, CDR2 SVGEGT. V gave up 6 bases and J gave up 0 bases, with 21 bases separating them. The CDR3 length is 17 residues.

Only one count was recorded for this clone. V and J are TRBV29-1 and TRBJ1-1; D remains ambiguous. V lost 6 bases, J lost 6 bases, and 17 bases lay in between. The CDR3 is 13 amino acids. Germline V gives CDR1 SQVTM, CDR2 ANQGSEA. CDR3 region: CSVGKRGVSEAFF. CDR3 in DNA: TGCAGCGTGGGGAAACGGGGAGTATCTGAAGCTTTCTTT.

In nucleotides, the CDR3 is TGTGCCAGCAAGCGTGCAGGGGTAACCTACAATGAGCAGTTCTTC. It specifies CASKRAGVTYNEQFF. The V and J genes are TRBV6-5 and TRBJ2-1; TRBD1 might be the D (6 bases). The CDR3 loop spans 15 amino acids. V shed 7 bases and J shed 2 bases, with 15 bases lying between them. CDR1 MNHEY and CDR2 SVGAGI come from the germline V gene.

The V gene is TRBV6-5, the J gene TRBJ1-3; D unresolved. The CDR3 is 14 amino acids. V lost 4 bases to trimming and J lost 0 bases, with 7 bases between them. Looked up from germline, CDR1 is MNHEY and CDR2 is SVGAGI. The DNA of the CDR3 is TGTGCCAGCAGTTTTACCACCTCTGGAAACACCATATATTTT. Translated, it gives CASSFTTSGNTIYF.

V usage is TRBV5-5 and J usage is TRBJ1-1; no definite D call. With 4 bases removed from V and 4 bases from J, the gap between germline ends came to 17 bases. The CDR3 runs 15 residues. Germline CDR1 reads SGHKS; CDR2 reads YYEKEE (reference sequence). The CDR3 spells CASSPYTARGTEAFF. The CDR3 nucleotides are TGTGCCAGCAGCCCCTACACGGCCCGGGGCACTGAAGCTTTCTTT.

J is TRBJ2-3 and V is TRBV27; 7 nucleotides align to TRBD1. Germline CDR1 is MNHEY and CDR2 is SMNVEV (reference sequence). This CDR3 contains 16 residues. V lost 6 bases, J lost 2 bases, and 11 bases stayed unmatched. This CDR3 reads CASRLIRDRNTDTQYF. In DNA, the CDR3 is TGTGCCAGCAGACTAATCCGGGACAGAAACACAGATACGCAGTATTTT.

J is TRBJ2-1 and V is TRBV29-1, with D possibly TRBD2 on 5 matching bases. The V end was cut by 3 bases, the J end by 2 bases, with 14 bases between. The length of the CDR3 is 15 residues. The germline gives CDR1 SQVTM, CDR2 ANQGSEA. The CDR3, as DNA: TGCAGCGTTGACGGCGGGCTCTATACCTACAATGAGCAGTTCTTC. This gives the protein CSVDGGLYTYNEQFF.

In DNA, the CDR3 is TGCAGCGCAACCCCGAGCGCTGAAGCTTTCTTT. Translated, it gives CSATPSAEAFF. The gene calls are TRBV29-1 and TRBJ1-1; D remains unclear. Germline assignment: CDR1 SQVTM and CDR2 ANQGSEA. This CDR3 comprises 11 residues. The V and J ends lost 7 bases and 6 bases respectively, with 12 bases between them.

The V and J genes are TRBV5-1 and TRBJ2-3; D ambiguous. Per the germline V gene, CDR1 is SGHRS and CDR2 is YFSETQ. The CDR3 contains 13 residues. With 0 bases removed from V and 4 bases from J, the gap between germline ends came to 6 bases. The CDR3 spells CASSLAGPDTQYF. CDR3 nucleotide sequence: TGCGCCAGCAGCTTGGCTGGGCCAGATACGCAGTATTTT.

J is TRBJ2-1 and V is TRBV5-4, with 8 positions matching TRBD2. The junction had 4 bases not matched to a gene; V was cut back by 0 bases and J by 8 bases. Germline V gives CDR1 SGHNT, CDR2 YYREEE (reference sequence). The CDR3 is made up of 14 amino acids. CDR3 coding DNA: TGTGCCAGCAGCTTGGAGCGGGAGTGGGATGAGCAGTTCTTC. Its translation is CASSLEREWDEQFF.

J is TRBJ2-5 and V is TRBV7-9; possible D gene TRBD2, 5 bases. The germline V gene has CDR1 SEHNR and CDR2 FQNEAQ (reference sequence). The CDR3 extends over 12 amino acids. Between the trimmed V and J ends, which lost 5 bases and 5 bases, there was a span of 9 bases. The DNA for the CDR3 is TGTGCCAGCAGCCCCAGCGGTGAGACCCAGTACTTC. It codes for CASSPSGETQYF.

The genes are TRBV6-5 and TRBJ1-6; no reliable D call. The length of the CDR3 is 13 residues. The V end lost 7 bases, the J end lost 9 bases, and 13 bases lay between the germline ends. Germline V gene data show CDR1 as MNHEY and CDR2 as SVGAGI. The CDR3: CASKQRVPSPLHF. The CDR3 DNA reads as TGTGCCAGCAAACAAAGGGTTCCTTCACCCCTCCACTTT.

This sequence joins TRBV15 and TRBJ2-7, with a possible D match to TRBD2 (6 bases). This CDR3 is built from 15 residues. CDR1 is LNHNV and CDR2 is YYDKDF in the germline V gene (reference sequence). V gave up 0 bases and J gave up 2 bases, with 11 bases separating them. CDR3 sequence reads: CATSRDLGLPYEQYF. Written as DNA, the CDR3 is TGTGCCACCAGCAGAGATCTAGGACTACCCTACGAGCAGTACTTC.

The J gene is TRBJ2-2, the V gene TRBV7-2; no clear D. The V gene's germline CDR1 is SGHTA and CDR2 FQGNSA. Trimming shortened V by 5 bases and J by 2 bases, and 12 bases separated the two germline ends. The CDR3 has 15 residues. The CDR3 here is CASSLSVGNTGELFF. The DNA of the CDR3 is TGTGCCAGCAGCCTGTCCGTTGGAAACACCGGGGAGCTGTTTTTT.

The V call is TRBV5-1, the J call TRBJ2-1, with D maybe TRBD2 (5 bases). Germline V gene sequence: CDR1 SGHRS, CDR2 YFSETQ. CDR3 length: 15 residues. V shed 4 bases and J shed 0 bases, with 11 bases lying between them. DNA for the CDR3: TGCGCCAGCAGCCTTAGCGCGAGCTCCTACAATGAGCAGTTCTTC. This translates into CASSLSASSYNEQFF.

This chain uses TRBV9 with TRBJ2-2; 14 positions match TRBD2. CDR1 and CDR2 from the germline V gene are SGDLS and YYNGEE. J was trimmed by 7 bases and V by 0 bases; bases with no gene match: 5. CDR3 length equals 17 residues. The CDR3 DNA follows: TGTGCCAGCAGCGTAGCGACTAGCGGGAGGGAAAACGGGGAGCTGTTTTTT. Its protein product is CASSVATSGRENGELFF. Based on the CDR3 plus reference TRBV9 and TRBJ2-2, the full variable domain is DSGVTQTPKHLITATGQRVTLRCSPRSGDLSVYWYQQSLDQGLQFLIQYYNGEERAKGNILERFSAQQFPDLHSELNLSSLELGDSALYFCASSVATSGRENGELFFGEGSRLTVL.

The chain couples TRBV7-9 to TRBJ2-2; 13 bases are shared with TRBD2. The CDR3 covers 16 residues. V lost 5 bases to trimming and J lost 4 bases; unmatched junction nucleotides: 4. Germline CDR1 SEHNR, CDR2 FQNEAQ (reference sequence). CDR3 amino acids: CASSLLAGGPTGELFF. The CDR3 DNA reads TGTGCCAGCAGCCTACTAGCGGGGGGGCCCACCGGGGAGCTGTTTTTT.

The sample holds one count of this clone. The chain uses TRBV7-9 and TRBJ1-2; no firm D call. Germline-derived CDR1 and CDR2 are SEHNR and FQNEAQ (reference sequence). CDR3 length: 13 amino acids. The V end lost 5 bases, the J end lost 4 bases, and 11 bases lay between the germline ends. CDR3 sequence reads: CASSPDNFYGYTF. The CDR3 DNA is TGTGCCAGCAGCCCAGATAATTTCTATGGCTACACCTTC.

The chain recombines TRBV14 with TRBJ2-5; 16 bases fit TRBD2. Germline CDR1 reads SGHDN; CDR2 reads FVKESK. This CDR3 region has 15 residues. The ends lost 3 bases at V and 5 bases at J; junction bases unmatched: 0. This CDR3 reads CASSQGLAGGETQYF. CDR3 coding DNA: TGTGCCAGCAGCCAGGGACTAGCGGGAGGGGAGACCCAGTACTTC.

This chain connects TRBV9 to TRBJ1-3; unclear D gene. V lost 3 bases and J lost 0, with 13 bases in between. Germline V lookup: CDR1 SGDLS, CDR2 YYNGEE. This CDR3 is built from 16 residues. This CDR3 reads CASSASGLNSGNTIYF. The CDR3 DNA follows: TGTGCCAGCAGCGCCTCTGGACTGAACTCTGGAAACACCATATATTTT.

The chain couples TRBV28 to TRBJ1-4; D uncertain. There are 15 residues in the CDR3. Trimming stripped 6 bases from V and 7 bases from J, with 18 bases between. CDR1 MDHEN and CDR2 SYDVKM come from the germline V gene. The DNA of the CDR3 is TGTGCCAGCAGCCCCCTGGGGTTAGGCGGTGAAAAACTGTTTTTT. Its protein product is CASSPLGLGGEKLFF.

A remark on this clone: The same CDR3 is also encoded by other DNA sequences in this sample. The chain carries TRBV4-1 and TRBJ2-7; no clear D gene. The CDR3 consists of 12 residues. V lost 0 bases to trimming and J lost 4 bases, with 4 bases between them. Germline CDR1 is MGHRA and CDR2 is YSYEKL. The CDR3 DNA is TGCGCCAGCAGCCAAGATGGGTACGAGCAGTACTTC. Protein product: CASSQDGYEQYF.

The J gene is TRBJ2-3, the V gene TRBV9, with 8 bases that match TRBD1. Trimming cost V 4 bases and J 4 bases; bases outside gene matches: 5. Germline assignment: CDR1 SGDLS and CDR2 YYNGEE. CDR3 size: 14 residues. For the CDR3, the DNA is TGTGCCAGCAGCACGTCAGGGGGCGCAGATACGCAGTATTTT. This translates into CASSTSGGADTQYF.

CDR3 coding DNA: TGTGCCAGCAGCTTAATGGGGGAACGGGGCTATGGCTACACCTTC. Translating gives CASSLMGERGYGYTF. The rearrangement joins TRBV7-9 to TRBJ1-2; D might be TRBD1 (5 bases). The V gene lost 2 bases and the J gene lost 4 bases, with 14 bases spanning the gap. CDR3 size: 15 residues. CDR1 and CDR2 from the germline V gene are SEHNR and FQNEAQ (reference sequence).